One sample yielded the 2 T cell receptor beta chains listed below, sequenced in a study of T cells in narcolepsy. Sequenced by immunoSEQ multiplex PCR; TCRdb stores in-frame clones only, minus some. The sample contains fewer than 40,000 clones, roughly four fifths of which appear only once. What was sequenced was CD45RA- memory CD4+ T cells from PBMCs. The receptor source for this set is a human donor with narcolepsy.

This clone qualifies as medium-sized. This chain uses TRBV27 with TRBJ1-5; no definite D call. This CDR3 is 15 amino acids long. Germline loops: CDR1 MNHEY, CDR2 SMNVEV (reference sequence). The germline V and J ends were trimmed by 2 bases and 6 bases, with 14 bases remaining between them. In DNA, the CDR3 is TGTGCCAGCAGTTTAGTTTCTAGTGGCGGTCAGCCCCAGCATTTT. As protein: CASSLVSSGGQPQHF.

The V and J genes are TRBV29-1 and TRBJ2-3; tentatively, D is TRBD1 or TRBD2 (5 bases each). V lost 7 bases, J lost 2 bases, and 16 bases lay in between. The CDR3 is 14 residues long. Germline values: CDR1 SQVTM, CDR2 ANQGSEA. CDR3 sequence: CSGAGAEDTDTQYF. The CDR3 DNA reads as TGCAGCGGAGCCGGGGCCGAAGACACAGATACGCAGTATTTT.